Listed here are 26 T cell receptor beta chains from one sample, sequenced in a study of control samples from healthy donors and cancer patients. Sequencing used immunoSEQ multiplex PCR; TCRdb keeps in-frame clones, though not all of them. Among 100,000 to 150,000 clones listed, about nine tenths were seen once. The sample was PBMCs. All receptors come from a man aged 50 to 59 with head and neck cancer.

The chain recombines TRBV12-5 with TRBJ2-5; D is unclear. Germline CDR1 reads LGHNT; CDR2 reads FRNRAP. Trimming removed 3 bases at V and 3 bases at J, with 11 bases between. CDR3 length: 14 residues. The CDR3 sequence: CASGLGISKETQYF. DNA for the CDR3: TGTGCTAGTGGTTTAGGGATATCCAAAGAGACCCAGTACTTC. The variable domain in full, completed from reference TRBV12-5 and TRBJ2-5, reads DARVTQTPRHKVTEMGQEVTMRCQPILGHNTVFWYRQTMMQGLELLAYFRNRAPLDDSGMPKDRFSAEMPDATLATLKIQPSEPRDSAVYFCASGLGISKETQYFGPGTRLLVL.

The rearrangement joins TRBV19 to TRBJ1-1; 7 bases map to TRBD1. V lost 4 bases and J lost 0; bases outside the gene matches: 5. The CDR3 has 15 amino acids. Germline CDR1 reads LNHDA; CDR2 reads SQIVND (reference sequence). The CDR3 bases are TGTGCCAGTAGTACTTCAGGGGGGATGAACACTGAAGCTTTCTTT. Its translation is CASSTSGGMNTEAFF.

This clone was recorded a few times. The CDR3 region is CAAHTTGTDGYTF. Here the CDR3 DNA reads TGTGCCGCACATACGACAGGAACAGATGGCTACACCTTC. The chain joins TRBV10-3 to TRBJ1-2, with D possibly matching TRBD1 (6 bases). Per germline, CDR1 ENHRY and CDR2 SYGVKD. V lost 11 bases to trimming and J lost 6 bases, with 19 bases between them. The CDR3 totals 13 residues.

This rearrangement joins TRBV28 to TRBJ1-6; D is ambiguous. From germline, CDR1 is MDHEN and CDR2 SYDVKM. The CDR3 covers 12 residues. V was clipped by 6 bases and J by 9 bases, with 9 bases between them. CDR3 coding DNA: TGTGCCAGCAGCCCAGGTGGTTCACCCCTCCACTTT. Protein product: CASSPGGSPLHF.

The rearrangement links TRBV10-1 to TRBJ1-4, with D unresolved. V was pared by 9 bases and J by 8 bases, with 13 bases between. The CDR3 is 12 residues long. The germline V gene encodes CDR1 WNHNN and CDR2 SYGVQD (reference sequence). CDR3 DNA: TGCGCCAGTTCTAGGGATGGAGAAAAACTGTTTTTT. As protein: CASSRDGEKLFF.

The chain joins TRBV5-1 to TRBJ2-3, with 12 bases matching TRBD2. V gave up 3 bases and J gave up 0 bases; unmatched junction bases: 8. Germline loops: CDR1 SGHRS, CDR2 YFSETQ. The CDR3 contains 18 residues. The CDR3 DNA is TGCGCCAGCAGCTCAGCACTAGCGGGGGGCTCTAGCACAGATACGCAGTATTTT. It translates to CASSSALAGGSSTDTQYF.

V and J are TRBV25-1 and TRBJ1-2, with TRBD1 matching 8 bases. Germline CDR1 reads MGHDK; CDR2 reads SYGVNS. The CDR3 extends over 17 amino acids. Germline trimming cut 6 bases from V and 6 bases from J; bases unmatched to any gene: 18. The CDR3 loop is CASSLASGPQGVNGYTF. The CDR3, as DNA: TGTGCCAGCAGCCTGGCGTCCGGGCCACAGGGGGTTAATGGCTACACCTTC.

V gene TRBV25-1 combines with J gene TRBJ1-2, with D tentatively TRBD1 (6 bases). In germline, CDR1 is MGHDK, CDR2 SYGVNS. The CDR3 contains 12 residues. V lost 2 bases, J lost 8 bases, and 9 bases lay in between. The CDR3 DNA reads TGTGCCAGCAGTGAACAGGGGAGAGGCTACACCTTC. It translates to CASSEQGRGYTF.

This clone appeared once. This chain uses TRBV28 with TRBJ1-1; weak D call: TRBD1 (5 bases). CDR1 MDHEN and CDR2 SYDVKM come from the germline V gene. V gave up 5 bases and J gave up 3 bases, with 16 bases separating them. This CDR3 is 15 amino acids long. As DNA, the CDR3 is TGTGCCAGCAGTCTGACGACCACGGGGGACACTGAAGCTTTCTTT. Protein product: CASSLTTTGDTEAFF.

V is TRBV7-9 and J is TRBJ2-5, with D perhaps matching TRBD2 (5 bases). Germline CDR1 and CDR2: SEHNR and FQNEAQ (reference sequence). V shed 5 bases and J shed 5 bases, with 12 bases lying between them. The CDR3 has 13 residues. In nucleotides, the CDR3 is TGTGCCAGCAGCCCAGGACTCGAGGAGACCCAGTACTTC. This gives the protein CASSPGLEETQYF.

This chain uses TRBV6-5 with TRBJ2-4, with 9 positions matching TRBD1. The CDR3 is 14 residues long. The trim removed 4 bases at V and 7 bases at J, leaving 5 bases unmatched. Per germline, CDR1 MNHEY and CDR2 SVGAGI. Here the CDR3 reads CASSSGQGRNIQYF. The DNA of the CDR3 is TGTGCCAGCAGTTCGGGACAGGGACGCAACATTCAGTACTTC.

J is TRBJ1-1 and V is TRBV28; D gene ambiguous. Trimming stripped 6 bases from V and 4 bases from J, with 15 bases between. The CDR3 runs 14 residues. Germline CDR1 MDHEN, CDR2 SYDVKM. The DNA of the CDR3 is TGTGCCAGCAGCCCTCACGCGGGAGCCACTGAAGCTTTCTTT. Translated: CASSPHAGATEAFF.

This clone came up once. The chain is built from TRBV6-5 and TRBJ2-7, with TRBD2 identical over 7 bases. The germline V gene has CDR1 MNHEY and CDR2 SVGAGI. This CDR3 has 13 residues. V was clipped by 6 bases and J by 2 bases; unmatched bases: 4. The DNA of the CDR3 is TGTGCCAGCAGCGAGCGGGATCCCTACGAGCAGTACTTC. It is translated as CASSERDPYEQYF.

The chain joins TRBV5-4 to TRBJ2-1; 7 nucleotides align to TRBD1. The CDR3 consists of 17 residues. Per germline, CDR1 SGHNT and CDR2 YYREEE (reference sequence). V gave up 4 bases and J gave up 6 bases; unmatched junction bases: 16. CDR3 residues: CASSPRPGGSLGNEQFF. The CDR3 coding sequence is TGTGCCAGCAGCCCCCGACCAGGGGGTAGCCTAGGCAATGAGCAGTTCTTC.

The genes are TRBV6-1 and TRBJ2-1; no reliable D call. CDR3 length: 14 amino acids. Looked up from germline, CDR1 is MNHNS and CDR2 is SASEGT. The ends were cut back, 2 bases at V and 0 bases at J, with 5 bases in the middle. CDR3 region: CASSERGSYNEQFF. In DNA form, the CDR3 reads TGTGCCAGCAGTGAACGTGGCTCCTACAATGAGCAGTTCTTC.

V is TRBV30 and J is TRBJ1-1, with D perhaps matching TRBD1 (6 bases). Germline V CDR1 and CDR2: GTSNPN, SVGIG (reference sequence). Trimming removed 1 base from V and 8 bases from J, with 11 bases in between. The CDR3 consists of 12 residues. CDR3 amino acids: CAWSGGGTEAFF. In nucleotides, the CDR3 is TGTGCCTGGAGTGGTGGGGGCACAGAAGCTTTCTTT.

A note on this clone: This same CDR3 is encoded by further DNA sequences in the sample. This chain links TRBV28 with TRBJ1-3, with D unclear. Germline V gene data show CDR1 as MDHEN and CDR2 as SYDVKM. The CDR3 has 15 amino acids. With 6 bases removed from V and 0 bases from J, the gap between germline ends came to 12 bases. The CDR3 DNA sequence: TGTGCCAGCAGAGAGGGAGGCCTCTCTGGAAACACCATATATTTT. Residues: CASREGGLSGNTIYF.

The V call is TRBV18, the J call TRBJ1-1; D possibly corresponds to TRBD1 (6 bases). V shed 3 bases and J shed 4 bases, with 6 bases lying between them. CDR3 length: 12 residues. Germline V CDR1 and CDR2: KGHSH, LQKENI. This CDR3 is CASSPDSTEAFF. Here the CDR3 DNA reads TGTGCCAGCTCACCGGACAGCACTGAAGCTTTCTTT.

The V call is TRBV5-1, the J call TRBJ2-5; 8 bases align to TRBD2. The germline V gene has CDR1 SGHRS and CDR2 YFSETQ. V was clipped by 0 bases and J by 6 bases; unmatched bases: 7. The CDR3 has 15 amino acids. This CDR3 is CASSLEATSEKTQYF. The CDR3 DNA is TGCGCCAGCAGCTTGGAAGCGACTAGCGAGAAGACCCAGTACTTC.

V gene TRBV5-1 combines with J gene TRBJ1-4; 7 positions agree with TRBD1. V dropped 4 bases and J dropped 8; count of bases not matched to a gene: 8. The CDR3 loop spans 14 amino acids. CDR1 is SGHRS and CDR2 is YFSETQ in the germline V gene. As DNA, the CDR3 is TGCGCCAGCAGCCTACAGGGGAGAAGCGAAAAACTGTTTTTT. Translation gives CASSLQGRSEKLFF.

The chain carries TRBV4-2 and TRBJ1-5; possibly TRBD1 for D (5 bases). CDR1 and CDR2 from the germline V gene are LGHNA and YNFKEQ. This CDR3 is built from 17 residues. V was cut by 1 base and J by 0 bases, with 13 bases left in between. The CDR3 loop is CASSQAAGTYSNQPQHF. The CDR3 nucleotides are TGTGCCAGCAGCCAAGCGGCAGGGACTTATAGCAATCAGCCCCAGCATTTT.

CDR3 sequence (DNA): TGTGCCAGCAGCTGGGGACAGAGCACAGATACGCAGTATTTT. It codes for CASSWGQSTDTQYF. This rearrangement joins TRBV5-6 to TRBJ2-3; 7 bases match TRBD1. Trimming at V came to 3 bases and at J to 0 bases, leaving 1 base not matched to a gene. The CDR3 totals 14 residues. Germline V gene lookup returns CDR1 SGHDT and CDR2 YYEEEE.

DNA of the CDR3: TGTGCCAGCAGCTTAGGGGCCCAGAACACTGAAGCTTTCTTT. Protein sequence: CASSLGAQNTEAFF. The chain combines TRBV11-3 with TRBJ1-1; no reliable D call. Between the trimmed V and J ends, which lost 1 base and 1 base, there was a span of 7 bases. Per germline, CDR1 SGHNT and CDR2 YENEEA. The length of the CDR3 is 14 residues.

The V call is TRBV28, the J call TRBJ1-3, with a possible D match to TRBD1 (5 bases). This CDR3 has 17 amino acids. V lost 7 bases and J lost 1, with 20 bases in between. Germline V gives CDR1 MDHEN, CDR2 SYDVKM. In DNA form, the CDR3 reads TGTGCCAGCATCACCGGGGGAGGGCACGGGTCTGGAAACACCATATATTTT. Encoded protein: CASITGGGHGSGNTIYF.

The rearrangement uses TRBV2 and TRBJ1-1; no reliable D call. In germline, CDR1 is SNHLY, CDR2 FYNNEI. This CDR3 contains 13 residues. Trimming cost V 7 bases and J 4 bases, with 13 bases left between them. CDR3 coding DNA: TGTGCCAGCAAGAGCGGGGTAAGCACTGAAGCTTTCTTT. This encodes CASKSGVSTEAFF.

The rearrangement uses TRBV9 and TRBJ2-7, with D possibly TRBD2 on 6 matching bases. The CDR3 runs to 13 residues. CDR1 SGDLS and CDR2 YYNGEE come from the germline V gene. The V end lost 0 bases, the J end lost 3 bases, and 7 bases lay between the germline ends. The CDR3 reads CASSVGGDYEQYF. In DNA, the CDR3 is TGTGCCAGCAGCGTAGGCGGGGACTACGAGCAGTACTTC. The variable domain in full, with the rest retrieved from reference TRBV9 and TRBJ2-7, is DSGVTQTPKHLITATGQRVTLRCSPRSGDLSVYWYQQSLDQGLQFLIQYYNGEERAKGNILERFSAQQFPDLHSELNLSSLELGDSALYFCASSVGGDYEQYFGPGTRLTVT.